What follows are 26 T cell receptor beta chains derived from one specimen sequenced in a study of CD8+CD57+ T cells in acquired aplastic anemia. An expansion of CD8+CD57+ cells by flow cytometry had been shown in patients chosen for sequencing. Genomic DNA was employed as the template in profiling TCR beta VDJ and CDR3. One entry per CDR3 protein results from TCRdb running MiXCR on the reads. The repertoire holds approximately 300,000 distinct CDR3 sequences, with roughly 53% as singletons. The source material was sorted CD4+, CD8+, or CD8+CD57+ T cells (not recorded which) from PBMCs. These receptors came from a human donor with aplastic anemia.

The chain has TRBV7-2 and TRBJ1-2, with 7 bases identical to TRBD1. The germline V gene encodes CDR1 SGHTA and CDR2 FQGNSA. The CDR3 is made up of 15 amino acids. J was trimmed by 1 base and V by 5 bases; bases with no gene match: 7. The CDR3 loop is CASSTPGGRNYGYTF. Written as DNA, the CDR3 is TGTGCCAGCAGCACCCCAGGGGGTCGTAACTATGGCTACACCTTC.

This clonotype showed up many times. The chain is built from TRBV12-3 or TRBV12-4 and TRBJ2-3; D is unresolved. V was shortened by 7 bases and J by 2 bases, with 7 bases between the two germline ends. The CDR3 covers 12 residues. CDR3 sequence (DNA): TGTGCCAGCAACATATTCACAGATACGCAGTATTTT. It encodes CASNIFTDTQYF.

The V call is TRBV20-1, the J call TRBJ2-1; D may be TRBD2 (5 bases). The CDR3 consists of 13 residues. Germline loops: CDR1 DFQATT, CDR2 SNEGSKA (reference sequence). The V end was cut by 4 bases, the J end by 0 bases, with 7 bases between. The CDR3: CSATRGSYNEQFF. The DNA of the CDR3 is TGCAGTGCTACCCGGGGCTCCTACAATGAGCAGTTCTTC.

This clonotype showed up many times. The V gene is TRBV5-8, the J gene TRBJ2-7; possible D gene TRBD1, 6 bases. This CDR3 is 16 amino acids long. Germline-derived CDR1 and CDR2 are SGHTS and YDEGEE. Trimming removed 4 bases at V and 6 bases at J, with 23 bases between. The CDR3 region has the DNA TGTGCCAGCAGCCCCGGCCCCCCAGGGGCGGGTCCCGAGCAGTACTTC. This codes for CASSPGPPGAGPEQYF.

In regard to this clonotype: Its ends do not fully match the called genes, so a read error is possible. DNA for the CDR3: TGTGCCAGCAGCATGCTGATTGGAGGGACAGCACAAGAGACCCTGTACTTC. This encodes CASSMLIGGTAQETLYF. The V and J genes are TRBV7-9 and TRBJ2-5, with D perhaps TRBD1 (7 bases). Germline values: CDR1 SEHNR, CDR2 FQNEAQ (reference sequence). The CDR3 length is 17 residues. The variable domain in full, with the rest retrieved from reference TRBV7-9 and TRBJ2-5, is DTGVSQNPRHKITKRGQNVTFRCDPISEHNRLYWYRQTLGQGPEFLTYFQNEAQLEKSRLLSDRFSAERPKGSFSTLEIQRTEQGDSAMYLCASSMLIGGTAQETLYFGPGTRLLVL.

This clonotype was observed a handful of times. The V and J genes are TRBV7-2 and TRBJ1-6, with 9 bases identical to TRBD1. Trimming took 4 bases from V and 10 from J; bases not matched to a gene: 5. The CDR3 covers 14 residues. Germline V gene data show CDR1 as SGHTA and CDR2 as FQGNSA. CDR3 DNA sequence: TGTGCCAGCAGCTATGGACAGGGGAGGTCACCCCTCCACTTT. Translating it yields CASSYGQGRSPLHF. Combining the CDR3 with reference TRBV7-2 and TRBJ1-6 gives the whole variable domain GAGVSQSPSNKVTEKGKDVELRCDPISGHTALYWYRQSLGQGLEFLIYFQGNSAPDKSGLPSDRFSAERTGGSVSTLTIQRTQQEDSAVYLCASSYGQGRSPLHFGNGTRLTVT.

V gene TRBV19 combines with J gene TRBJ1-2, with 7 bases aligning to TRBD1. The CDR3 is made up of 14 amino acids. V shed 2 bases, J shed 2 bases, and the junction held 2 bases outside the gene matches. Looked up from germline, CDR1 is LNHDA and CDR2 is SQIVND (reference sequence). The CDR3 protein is CASSIKQGNYGYTF. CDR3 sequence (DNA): TGTGCCAGTAGTATAAAACAGGGGAACTATGGCTACACCTTC.

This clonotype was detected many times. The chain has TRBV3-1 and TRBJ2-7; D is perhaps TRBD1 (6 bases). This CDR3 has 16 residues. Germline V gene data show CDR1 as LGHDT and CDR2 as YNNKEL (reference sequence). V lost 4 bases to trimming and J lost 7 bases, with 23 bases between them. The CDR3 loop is CASSPHRAQYQGEQYF. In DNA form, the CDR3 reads TGTGCCAGCAGCCCACACAGGGCCCAATATCAAGGGGAGCAGTACTTC.

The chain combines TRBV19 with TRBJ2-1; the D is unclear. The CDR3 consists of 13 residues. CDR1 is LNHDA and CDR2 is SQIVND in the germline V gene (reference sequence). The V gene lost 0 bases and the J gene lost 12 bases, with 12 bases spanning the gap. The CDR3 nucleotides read TGTGCCAGTAGTATAGATCGGTTTGGTACGCAGTTCTTC. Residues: CASSIDRFGTQFF.

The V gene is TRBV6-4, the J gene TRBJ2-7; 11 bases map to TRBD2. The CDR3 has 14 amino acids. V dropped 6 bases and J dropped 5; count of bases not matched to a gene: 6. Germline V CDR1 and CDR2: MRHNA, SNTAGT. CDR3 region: CASRKTSGIHEQYF. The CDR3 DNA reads TGTGCCAGCAGAAAGACTAGCGGGATCCACGAGCAGTACTTC.

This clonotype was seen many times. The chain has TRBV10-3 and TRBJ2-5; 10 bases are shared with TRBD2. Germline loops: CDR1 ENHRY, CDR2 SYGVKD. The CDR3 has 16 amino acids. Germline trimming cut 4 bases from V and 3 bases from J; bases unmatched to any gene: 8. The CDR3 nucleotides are TGTGCCATCAGTGGTTTCAGCGGGGGGGCCGAAGAGACCCAGTACTTC. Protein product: CAISGFSGGAEETQYF.

The CDR3 coding sequence is TGCAGCCCACCAGGGGCGCGGAACACTGAAGCTTTCTTT. It is translated as CSPPGARNTEAFF. The rearrangement joins TRBV29-1 to TRBJ1-1; D is perhaps TRBD1 (6 bases). V was shortened by 8 bases and J by 1 base, with 14 bases between the two germline ends. Germline V gene lookup returns CDR1 SQVTM and CDR2 ANQGSEA. The CDR3 covers 13 residues.

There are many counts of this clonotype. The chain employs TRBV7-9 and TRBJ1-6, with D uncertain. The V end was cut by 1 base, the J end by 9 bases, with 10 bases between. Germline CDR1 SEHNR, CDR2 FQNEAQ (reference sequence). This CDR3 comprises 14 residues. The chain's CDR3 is CASSLESGGSPLHF. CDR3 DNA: TGTGCCAGCAGCTTAGAGTCGGGTGGTTCACCCCTCCACTTT.

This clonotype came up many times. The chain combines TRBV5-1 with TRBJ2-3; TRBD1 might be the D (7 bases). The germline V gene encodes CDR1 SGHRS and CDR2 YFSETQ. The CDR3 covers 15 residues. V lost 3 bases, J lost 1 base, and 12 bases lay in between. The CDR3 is CASSWRGRGTDTQYF. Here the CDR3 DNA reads TGCGCCAGCAGCTGGAGGGGGCGCGGCACAGATACGCAGTATTTT.

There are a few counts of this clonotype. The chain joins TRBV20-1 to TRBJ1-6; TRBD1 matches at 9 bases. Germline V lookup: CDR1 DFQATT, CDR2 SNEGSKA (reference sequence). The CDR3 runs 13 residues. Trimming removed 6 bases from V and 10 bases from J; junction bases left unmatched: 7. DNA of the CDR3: TGCAGTGCCAGGGACAGGGCTGGATCACCCCTCCACTTT. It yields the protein CSARDRAGSPLHF.

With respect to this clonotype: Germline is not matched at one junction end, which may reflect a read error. CDR3 region: CASSPRINNEQFF. CDR3 nucleotides: TGTGCCAGCAGTCCTCGAATCAACAATGAGCAGTTCTTC. The gene calls are TRBV24-1 and TRBJ2-1; D gene uncertain. CDR1 is KGHDR, CDR2 SFDVKD, per germline. The CDR3 sequence is 13 residues long.

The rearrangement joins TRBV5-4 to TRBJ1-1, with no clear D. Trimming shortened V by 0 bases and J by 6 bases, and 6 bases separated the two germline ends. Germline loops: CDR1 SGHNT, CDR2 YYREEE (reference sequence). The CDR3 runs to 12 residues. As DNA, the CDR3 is TGTGCCAGCAGCTTGGGGAGGGCTGAAGCTTTCTTT. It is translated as CASSLGRAEAFF.

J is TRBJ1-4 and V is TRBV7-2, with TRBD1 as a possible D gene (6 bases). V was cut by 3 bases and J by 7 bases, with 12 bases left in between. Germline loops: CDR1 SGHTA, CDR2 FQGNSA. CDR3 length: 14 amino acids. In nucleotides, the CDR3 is TGTGCCAGCAGCTTTAACCGGGGGCCTGAAAAACTGTTTTTT. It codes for CASSFNRGPEKLFF.

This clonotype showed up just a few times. CDR3 in amino acids: CASSPAQAGYTF. CDR3 coding DNA: TGTGCCAGCAGCCCCGCCCAGGCTGGCTACACCTTC. The rearrangement links TRBV7-2 to TRBJ1-2; D not certain. This CDR3 is 12 amino acids long. Germline CDR1 reads SGHTA; CDR2 reads FQGNSA. V shed 5 bases and J shed 7 bases, with 11 bases lying between them. The whole variable domain, filled in from reference TRBV7-2 and TRBJ1-2, reads GAGVSQSPSNKVTEKGKDVELRCDPISGHTALYWYRQSLGQGLEFLIYFQGNSAPDKSGLPSDRFSAERTGGSVSTLTIQRTQQEDSAVYLCASSPAQAGYTFGSGTRLTVV.

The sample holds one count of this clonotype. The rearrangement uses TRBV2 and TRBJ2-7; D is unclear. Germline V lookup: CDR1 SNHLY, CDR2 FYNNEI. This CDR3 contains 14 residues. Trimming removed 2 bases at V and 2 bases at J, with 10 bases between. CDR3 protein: CASSEWAETYEQYF. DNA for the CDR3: TGTGCCAGCAGTGAATGGGCCGAAACCTACGAGCAGTACTTC.

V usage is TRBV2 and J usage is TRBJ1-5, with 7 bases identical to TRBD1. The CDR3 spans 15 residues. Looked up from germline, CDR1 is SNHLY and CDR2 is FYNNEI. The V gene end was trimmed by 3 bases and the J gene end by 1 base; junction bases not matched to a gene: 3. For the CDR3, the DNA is TGTGCCAGCAGTGATTGGGGACAGAGCAATCAGCCCCAGCATTTT. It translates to CASSDWGQSNQPQHF.

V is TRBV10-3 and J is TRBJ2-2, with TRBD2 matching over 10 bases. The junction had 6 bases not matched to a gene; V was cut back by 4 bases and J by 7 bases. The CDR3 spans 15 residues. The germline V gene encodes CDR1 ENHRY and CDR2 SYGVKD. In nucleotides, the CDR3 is TGTGCCATCAGTGCCGAGCGGGGGGGCAACGGGGAGCTGTTTTTT. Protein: CAISAERGGNGELFF.

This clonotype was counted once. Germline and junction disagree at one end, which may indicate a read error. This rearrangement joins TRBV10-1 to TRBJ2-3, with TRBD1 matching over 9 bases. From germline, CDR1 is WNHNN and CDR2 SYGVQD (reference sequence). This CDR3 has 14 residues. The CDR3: CTSRDRVLTDTQYF. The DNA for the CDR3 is TGCACCAGCAGGGACAGGGTTCTCACAGATACGCAGTATTTT.

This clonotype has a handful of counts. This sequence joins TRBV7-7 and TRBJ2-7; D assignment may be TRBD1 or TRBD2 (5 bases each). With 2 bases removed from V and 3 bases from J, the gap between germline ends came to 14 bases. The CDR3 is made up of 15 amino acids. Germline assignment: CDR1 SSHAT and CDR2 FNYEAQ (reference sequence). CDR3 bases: TGTGCCAGCAGCTTACCCCCGGGACCACACTACGAGCAGTACTTC. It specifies CASSLPPGPHYEQYF.

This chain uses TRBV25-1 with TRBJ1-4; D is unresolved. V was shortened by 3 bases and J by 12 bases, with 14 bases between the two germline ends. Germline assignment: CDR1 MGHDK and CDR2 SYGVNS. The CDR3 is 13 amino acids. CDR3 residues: CASSDDTRTELFF. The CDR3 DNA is TGTGCCAGCAGTGACGATACACGGACCGAACTGTTTTTT. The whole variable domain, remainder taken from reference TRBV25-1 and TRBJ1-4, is EADIYQTPRYLVIGTGKKITLECSQTMGHDKMYWYQQDPGMELHLIHYSYGVNSTEKGDLSSESTVSRIRTEHFPLTLESARPSHTSQYLCASSDDTRTELFFGSGTQLSVL.

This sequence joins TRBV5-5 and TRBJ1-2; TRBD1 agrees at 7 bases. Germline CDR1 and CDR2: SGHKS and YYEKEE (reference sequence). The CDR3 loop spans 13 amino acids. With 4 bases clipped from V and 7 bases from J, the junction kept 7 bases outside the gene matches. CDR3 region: CASSLRQGGGYTF. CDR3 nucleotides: TGTGCCAGCAGCCTAAGGCAGGGGGGTGGCTACACCTTC.